This TCR beta chain was recorded in a study of cytomegalovirus exposure and HLA in healthy donors (dated by TCRdb to about 2017). Context from the whole study: In an earlier analysis of 587 of the donors, 276 Gb of sequence data and roughly 100 million unique TCR beta sequences from roughly 180 million T cells were reported. The study aimed to test whether cataloging public T cell receptors could reveal signatures of past pathogen exposure. Approximately 310 gigabases of sequencing data and 78 million or so unique TCR sequences were included in an early release covering around 650 HLA-typed donors. Roughly five DR-DQ haplotypes were handled as single units for association and clustering because linkage in the cohort was strong. The study profiled the T cell repertoires of hundreds of subjects by immunosequencing and related them to cytomegalovirus serostatus. In a later analysis, previously published TCR beta repertoires from 600 to 850 donors were re-analyzed and high-resolution HLA genotyping was added so that TCR occurrence patterns could be studied. Rather than drawing on any new phenotypic data, the later analysis identified candidate immune exposures from TCR beta sequences and the way those sequences occurred across donors. Among roughly 370 genotyped donors of the cohort, an average of about 240,000 unique TCR beta nucleotide sequences were sequenced per donor, roughly 20% of them non-productive. The number of donors typed differed by locus, with about 629-640 for A, B, C, DRB1 and DQB1, over 500 for DQA1, 600 to 610 for DPA1, and around 450 for DPB1. In a later genetic analysis, genome-wide SNP genotypes for 398 of the 666 donors were used, and that subset was treated as a discovery cohort. An earlier analysis of approximately 640 of the donors applied high-throughput TCR beta sequencing to assess whether each TCR beta V gene segment acted as functional or pseudogenic. The study combined high-throughput TCR immunosequencing, statistical association of individual TCRs with disease status, and machine learning to predict cytomegalovirus infection status. Donor age, sex, ethnicity and CMV serostatus were compiled together with the repertoire data. Both class I and class II loci were covered by HLA typing, at four-digit resolution. Among the roughly 400 genotyped donors, around 79% belonged to the genetic ancestry cluster associated with self-reported Caucasian donors. Besides the first cohort of some 670 subjects, a separate validation cohort made up of 120 different subjects was used. All discovery cohort repertoires had been generated using a single sequencing platform.

Library construction relied on the immunoSEQ multiplex PCR assay. For the multiplex PCR, a mixture combining 60 forward primers for TCR Vbeta segments and 13 reverse primers for TCR Jbeta segments was used. The CDR3 region of rearranged TCR beta genes was amplified from genomic DNA with a multiplex PCR assay. Amplified TCR beta libraries were sequenced as 87-base-pair reads on the Illumina HiSeq System. For the original study's pipeline: A later analysis counted about 80 million unique TCR beta chains across the approximately 700 repertoires, and roughly 10 million of these chains were shared by at least two donors. To remove PCR and sequencing errors, raw reads were error-corrected and collapsed into unique sequences using a nearest-neighbor algorithm that merged closely related sequences. V, D and J gene segments were assigned by aligning CDR3 sequences to IMGT reference sequences. For a sequence to be retained, a match of at least six nucleotides was required to both a V gene segment and a J gene segment. A rearrangement was called productive if the CDR3 had no stop codons and remained in frame with V and J, and every other rearrangement was called non-productive. Following IMGT convention, CDR3 was defined as the stretch from the second conserved V-encoded cysteine up to the conserved J-encoded phenylalanine. In an earlier analysis of just under 600 of the donors, sequences lacking an unambiguous match to a single V gene segment were excluded. An earlier analysis of fewer than 750 of the donors called V segments functional above 56.7% productive rearrangements and segregating when the between-donor standard deviation exceeded 5%. To diagnose cytomegalovirus status from the catalog of TCR beta chain sequences, a statistical classification framework was built. In a later analysis, TCR nucleotide sequences were compared against IMGT/GENE-DB human TR gene sequences so that V and J genes could be assigned. Using the TCRdist pipeline, a later analysis assigned CDR3 sequences along with most-parsimonious VDJ recombination scenarios. In a later analysis, every TCR beta chain was defined by the combination of its CDR3 amino acid sequence and its V-gene family, and reads without a unique V-gene family were dropped. In a later analysis, 550 to 650 highly shared, low-generation-probability nucleotide sequences were removed to address suspected cross-contamination and a sequencing artifact. A later analysis calculated a clonal expansion index for each public chain from normalized within-repertoire ranks of inferred template counts. Generation probabilities in a later analysis came from a VDJ recombination model fitted to out-of-frame rearrangements, and those results were checked against IGoR. A later analysis scored TCR-TCR, TCR-HLA and TCR-CMV co-occurrence with hypergeometric tests, applying a repertoire-size bias correction to TCR pairs. A later analysis estimated false discovery rates by permuting HLA or CMV assignments 20 times. In a later analysis, co-occurring TCRs were grouped using DBSCAN, with TCRdist sequence similarity added in when clustering inside HLA-allele-positive subsets. Repertoires with fewer than 30,000 or more than 120,000 public chains, plus five repertoires with anomalous nucleotide sharing, were excluded from co-occurrence clustering. TCRdb's version of the immuneACCESS table is confined to in-frame rearrangements and falls short of the full clone set. An unresolved V gene accounts for under half of the shortfall where checked; the remainder is of unknown origin. That table gives V, J and clone size, and the DNA gave D and trimming. The table for this sample lists tens of thousands of clones; approximately 86% of them were counted only once. The ten top clones hold about 8% of the sample.

What the study reported, not specific to this receptor: A further reported finding was that TCR beta sequences accurately predicted the HLA-A and HLA-B alleles for most subjects in the first cohort. For the cohort, immune exposure information was limited to CMV serostatus. In a later analysis, HLA-associated TCR beta chains were found to be more clonally expanded and to have lower generation probabilities than equally common non-associated chains. According to a later analysis, TCR association rates differed among HLA loci, with DRB1 alleles showing the most associated TCRs and HLA-C alleles showing the fewest. Some IMGT-functional V segments, including TRBV6-2 and TRBV6-3, could not be told apart with the 87-base-pair reads, so those segments were excluded. An earlier analysis of roughly 570 of the donors showed that most TCR beta V segments appeared in productive rearrangements either about 87% or about 30% of the time, which broadly matched IMGT annotations. A later genetic analysis reported fewer N-insertions in productive TCRs among donors in an Asian-associated ancestry cluster than the roughly 690-donor mean. In the study, some 160 TCR beta chains were listed as associated with cytomegalovirus. When HLA alleles, especially DR and DQ, strongly co-occurred, TCR associations were difficult to assign to individual alleles. Several of the top co-occurrence clusters appeared to be linked to parvovirus B19, influenza, CMV and Epstein-Barr virus, according to a later analysis. Because counts were too low, more than 15 rarely observed V segments, including chromosome 9 orphons, were left out of the earlier analysis of about 620 of the donors. A later analysis associated some 17,000 TCR beta sequences with specific HLA alleles at a false discovery rate of 0.05. An association between a missense DCLRE1C variant and V-gene and J-gene trimming of TCR beta chains was found in a later genetic analysis and replicated in an independent cohort. Because HLA typing was unavailable for some donors at each locus, only the typed subset was used in association tests. This cohort had only TCR beta chains sequenced, and the lack of alpha or paired-chain data limited which features could be detected. Roughly uniform sequencing depth across donors was assumed in presence/absence analyses, although this assumption may not hold. According to a later analysis, most CMV-associated TCR beta chains appeared to be HLA-restricted, and the HLA associations seemed to be driven largely by CMV exposure. The authors suggested that the approach could potentially be extended to other disease states and immunological phenotypes. The classifier was reported to diagnose cytomegalovirus status with high specificity and sensitivity in both the original cohort and the validation cohort. Three of the identified cytomegalovirus-associated TCR beta chains were confirmed in vitro to be specific for cytomegalovirus antigens. Most TCR sequences were seen in very few donors, while some public TCRs were found in many individuals. Correlated functional status among segregating V segments might reflect linkage disequilibrium, but an unknown experimental factor could not be ruled out. The sequencing pipeline was judged likely to have produced a cluster of highly shared sequence variants as a technical artifact.

CDR1 SGDLS and CDR2 YYNGEE are derived from the germline V gene. The CDR3, from cysteine to phenylalanine, totals 16 residues. Kept here is only the CDR3 DNA, which spans 48 bases and is read in frame from base 1. Trimming removed 0 bases from V and 0 bases from J; the gene matches leave 2 bases unexplained. Comments on this clone: Its antigen has not been determined. No base qualities exist here, and no much larger clone lies one base off it.

The cohort comprised approximately 700 healthy bone marrow donors. Cohort members were all nominally healthy when sampled, although unrecorded immune exposures were likely present. The donor was CMV seropositive and belonged to the group of 250 to 350 seropositive cohort members. Each donor provided a peripheral blood sample, and peripheral blood mononuclear cells were used for TCR beta sequencing. The Qiagen DNeasy Blood Extraction Kit was used to extract genomic DNA from the blood cell samples. This sequence was found in a woman aged 40 to 50 in good health and CMV-seropositive. The chain links TRBV9 with TRBJ2-3, with TRBD2 matching 9 junction bases. Sample: PBMCs. The DNA is as follows: TGTGCCAGCAGCGTAGGTACTAGCGGGAGCACAGATACGCAGTATTTT. This encodes CASSVGTSGSTDTQYF.